A single sample is the source of the 25 T cell receptor beta chains below, sequenced in a study of blood T cell repertoires in COVID-19. Libraries were prepared by immunoSEQ multiplex PCR; TCRdb keeps only in-frame clonotypes and omits some of them. The sample contains some 41,000 clones, 80% to 90% of which appear only once. Material for sequencing was peripheral blood. These TCRs come from a human donor in a cohort sampled during active COVID-19.

The chain employs TRBV11-2 and TRBJ2-2, with D perhaps matching TRBD2 (7 bases). CDR3 size: 13 residues. CDR1 is SGHAT and CDR2 is FQNNGV in the germline V gene. Trimming removed 10 bases from V and 0 bases from J, with 9 bases in between. DNA of the CDR3: TGTGCCATAGGGGGGGCGAACACCGGGGAGCTGTTTTTT. It is translated as CAIGGANTGELFF. Using reference TRBV11-2 and TRBJ2-2 for the parts outside the CDR3, the full variable domain is EAGVAQSPRYKIIEKRQSVAFWCNPISGHATLYWYQQILGQGPKLLIQFQNNGVVDDSQLPKDRFSAERLKGVDSTLKIQPAKLEDSAVYLCAIGGANTGELFFGEGSRLTVL.

J is TRBJ2-7 and V is TRBV27; 12 bases line up with TRBD2. CDR3 length: 18 residues. Per the germline V gene, CDR1 is MNHEY and CDR2 is SMNVEV (reference sequence). V lost 4 bases and J lost 7; bases outside the gene matches: 17. CDR3 nucleotide sequence: TGTGCCAGCAGTTCGGGACTAGCGGGCCCCCAGCCCTTGTCGGAGCAGTACTTC. The encoded protein is CASSSGLAGPQPLSEQYF.

A single count supports this clone. The chain recombines TRBV28 with TRBJ2-3; 11 positions agree with TRBD1. From germline, CDR1 is MDHEN and CDR2 SYDVKM. CDR3 size: 15 residues. Trimming at V came to 1 base and at J to 6 bases, leaving 3 bases not matched to a gene. DNA of the CDR3: TGTGCCAGCAGTTTATTGGACAGGGGGCCTGATACGCAGTATTTT. It yields the protein CASSLLDRGPDTQYF.

The rearrangement uses TRBV12-3 or TRBV12-4 and TRBJ1-5; perhaps TRBD1 as D (6 bases). V was shortened by 3 bases and J by 7 bases, with 10 bases between the two germline ends. The CDR3 contains 13 residues. The CDR3 coding sequence is TGTGCCAGCAGTTTGTCGGACAGCCAGCCCCAGCATTTT. Translation gives CASSLSDSQPQHF.

This clone has a handful of counts. The chain couples TRBV5-1 to TRBJ2-3; TRBD2 aligns across 12 bases. Germline lookup yields CDR1 SGHRS and CDR2 YFSETQ. The trim removed 2 bases at V and 0 bases at J, leaving 10 bases unmatched. The CDR3 spans 19 residues. Written as DNA, the CDR3 is TGCGCCAGCAGCTTCCCTTTACTAGCGGGGGGCGAGAGCACAGATACGCAGTATTTT. Residues: CASSFPLLAGGESTDTQYF.

The chain combines TRBV5-1 with TRBJ1-1, with 7 bases aligning to TRBD1. Germline V gene lookup returns CDR1 SGHRS and CDR2 YFSETQ. CDR3 length: 14 amino acids. J gave up 7 bases and V 5 bases, and 11 bases lay outside the gene matches. CDR3 in DNA: TGCGCCAGCAGTTCCCCGGGGGACAGTAGTGAAGCTTTCTTT. Its translation is CASSSPGDSSEAFF.

This chain connects TRBV5-4 to TRBJ2-3; TRBD2 aligns across 9 bases. The junction had 8 bases not matched to a gene; V was cut back by 5 bases and J by 4 bases. The CDR3 covers 15 residues. Looked up from germline, CDR1 is SGHNT and CDR2 is YYREEE (reference sequence). CDR3 protein: CASSYGGGAADTQYF. CDR3 in DNA: TGTGCCAGCAGTTACGGCGGGGGGGCAGCAGATACGCAGTATTTT.

V is TRBV27 and J is TRBJ2-1; 15 bases agree with TRBD2. CDR1 MNHEY and CDR2 SMNVEV come from the germline V gene (reference sequence). The V and J ends lost 5 bases and 4 bases, in that order; junction bases with no gene match: 9. This CDR3 is 18 amino acids long. The DNA of the CDR3 is TGTGCCAGCAGTCTCTGGATTGGGACTAGCGGGGGGTACAATGAGCAGTTCTTC. Encoded protein: CASSLWIGTSGGYNEQFF.

The chain couples TRBV9 to TRBJ1-1; the match to TRBD1 covers 9 bases. The CDR3 extends over 14 amino acids. Germline V CDR1 and CDR2: SGDLS, YYNGEE. J lost 4 bases, V lost 3 bases, and 4 bases had no gene match. CDR3 nucleotide sequence: TGTGCCAGCAGCGGCGGACAGGGGAGCACTGAAGCTTTCTTT. Translating it yields CASSGGQGSTEAFF. The variable domain in full, with the rest retrieved from reference TRBV9 and TRBJ1-1, is DSGVTQTPKHLITATGQRVTLRCSPRSGDLSVYWYQQSLDQGLQFLIQYYNGEERAKGNILERFSAQQFPDLHSELNLSSLELGDSALYFCASSGGQGSTEAFFGQGTRLTVV.

This chain joins TRBV5-4 and TRBJ2-1, with a tentative D call TRBD2 (6 bases). Germline CDR1 SGHNT, CDR2 YYREEE (reference sequence). The CDR3 runs 12 residues. V lost 1 base and J 10 bases, leaving 9 bases between the germline ends. The DNA of the CDR3 is TGTGCCAGCAGCTTGTTCAGCGGGGAGCAGTTCTTC. Amino acid sequence: CASSLFSGEQFF. Full variable domain (missing parts from reference TRBV5-4 and TRBJ2-1): ETGVTQSPTHLIKTRGQQVTLRCSSQSGHNTVSWYQQALGQGPQFIFQYYREEENGRGNFPPRFSGLQFPNYSSELNVNALELDDSALYLCASSLFSGEQFFGPGTRLTVL.

The chain uses TRBV19 and TRBJ2-5; the D gene is possibly TRBD1 (5 bases). Trimming left V 5 bases short and J 1 base short, with 17 bases between. There are 16 residues in the CDR3. The germline V gene encodes CDR1 LNHDA and CDR2 SQIVND (reference sequence). The CDR3 DNA sequence: TGTGCCAGTAGTCTTTCTTTACAGGCGTTCCAAGAGACCCAGTACTTC. Protein sequence: CASSLSLQAFQETQYF.

The table lists this clone with a count of one. This chain links TRBV6-6 with TRBJ1-2; possible D gene TRBD1, 6 bases. The CDR3 is 13 residues long. The germline gives CDR1 MNHNY, CDR2 SVGAGI (reference sequence). The V end was cut by 6 bases, the J end by 4 bases, with 12 bases between. CDR3 amino acids: CASSPGTTYGYTF. The CDR3 nucleotides read TGTGCCAGCAGCCCCGGGACAACCTATGGCTACACCTTC.

The chain has TRBV5-1 and TRBJ2-3, with TRBD1 matching 7 bases. There are 16 residues in the CDR3. CDR1 and CDR2 from the germline V gene are SGHRS and YFSETQ. V trimming: 0 bases; J trimming: 0 bases; junction bases outside the gene matches: 4. This chain's CDR3 is CASSLAGQPSTDTQYF. The CDR3 nucleotides read TGCGCCAGCAGCTTGGCGGGACAGCCTAGCACAGATACGCAGTATTTT.

This rearrangement joins TRBV4-3 to TRBJ2-3; TRBD2 aligns across 11 bases. This CDR3 has 17 residues. V lost 0 bases, J lost 6 bases, and 8 bases stayed unmatched. Germline-derived CDR1 and CDR2 are LGHNA and YSLEER. CDR3 loop: CASSQDRLAGGGDTQYF. CDR3 in DNA: TGCGCCAGCAGCCAAGATCGCCTAGCGGGGGGCGGGGATACGCAGTATTTT.

V and J are TRBV2 and TRBJ2-3, with D perhaps matching TRBD2 (5 bases). The length of the CDR3 is 14 residues. V lost 0 bases and J 3 bases, leaving 7 bases between the germline ends. Germline V gene sequence: CDR1 SNHLY, CDR2 FYNNEI. CDR3 loop: CASSEAGVTDTQYF. The CDR3 DNA reads as TGTGCCAGCAGTGAAGCGGGAGTGACAGATACGCAGTATTTT.

The chain is built from TRBV5-5 and TRBJ2-5; 9 bases are a match to TRBD1. In germline, CDR1 is SGHKS, CDR2 YYEKEE (reference sequence). This CDR3 comprises 14 residues. Unmatched junction bases numbered 1, after V lost 4 bases and J lost 0 bases. For the CDR3, the DNA is TGTGCCAGCAGCGACAGGGGGTACCAAGAGACCCAGTACTTC. It translates to CASSDRGYQETQYF.

The V call is TRBV7-2, the J call TRBJ1-3; possibly TRBD1 for D (6 bases). CDR1 SGHTA and CDR2 FQGNSA come from the germline V gene. V lost 5 bases and J lost 4, with 12 bases in between. The CDR3 spans 14 residues. CDR3 residues: CASSPGQIGNTIYF. Written as DNA, the CDR3 is TGTGCCAGCAGCCCTGGACAGATAGGAAACACCATATATTTT.

The chain couples TRBV4-3 to TRBJ1-4, with D possibly TRBD1 on 6 matching bases. The germline CDR1 and CDR2 sequences are LGHNA and YSLEER. V lost 1 base and J 8 bases, leaving 14 bases between the germline ends. The CDR3 covers 15 residues. The CDR3, as DNA: TGCGCCAGCAGCCAAGCCGGCGGGGGCGGAGAAAAACTGTTTTTT. It yields the protein CASSQAGGGGEKLFF.

This clone was counted once. V and J are TRBV7-3 and TRBJ2-1, with 12 bases fitting TRBD2. CDR3 length equals 16 residues. Trimming cost V 5 bases and J 5 bases; bases outside gene matches: 7. Looked up from germline, CDR1 is SGHTA and CDR2 is FQGTGA. For the CDR3, the DNA is TGTGCCAGCAGCCGCTCTAGCGGGGGGGCCGACAATGAGCAGTTCTTC. Translation: CASSRSSGGADNEQFF.

The J gene is TRBJ2-7, the V gene TRBV5-1, with 10 bases that match TRBD2. V lost 3 bases, J lost 6 bases, and 6 bases stayed unmatched. The germline gives CDR1 SGHRS, CDR2 YFSETQ. This CDR3 comprises 14 residues. DNA of the CDR3: TGCGCCAGCAGCTCCAGCGGGGGGGTTATCGAGCAGTACTTC. It specifies CASSSSGGVIEQYF.

The chain uses TRBV5-1 and TRBJ2-2; TRBD2 aligns across 13 bases. CDR1 SGHRS and CDR2 YFSETQ come from the germline V gene. This CDR3 is built from 17 residues. Trimming removed 4 bases from V and 1 base from J; junction bases left unmatched: 4. CDR3 bases: TGCGCCAGCAGCCCGACTAGCGGGGGGTTGAACACCGGGGAGCTGTTTTTT. Protein product: CASSPTSGGLNTGELFF.

The chain joins TRBV7-9 to TRBJ2-2; TRBD2 agrees at 10 bases. This CDR3 is 16 amino acids long. The germline V gene encodes CDR1 SEHNR and CDR2 FQNEAQ (reference sequence). Unmatched junction bases numbered 8, after V lost 4 bases and J lost 6 bases. This chain's CDR3 is CASSYRAGGQSGELFF. As DNA, the CDR3 is TGTGCCAGCAGCTACCGAGCGGGGGGGCAGTCCGGGGAGCTGTTTTTT.

The chain employs TRBV7-8 and TRBJ1-6; D unresolved. Germline values: CDR1 SGHVS, CDR2 FQNEAQ. V dropped 5 bases and J dropped 14 bases, with 10 bases sitting between them. This CDR3 is built from 11 residues. CDR3 loop: CASSPNYALHF. As DNA, the CDR3 is TGTGCCAGCAGCCCTAACTATGCCCTCCACTTT.

The chain employs TRBV11-3 and TRBJ2-5; D is unresolved. Germline lookup yields CDR1 SGHNT and CDR2 YENEEA. The V end lost 1 base, the J end lost 4 bases, and 13 bases lay between the germline ends. The CDR3 length is 15 residues. CDR3 coding DNA: TGTGCCAGCAGCTTAGGGGTGGAACGCGGAGAGACCCAGTACTTC. Amino acids: CASSLGVERGETQYF.

V usage is TRBV7-6 and J usage is TRBJ2-3, with 8 bases fitting TRBD1. Trimming took 1 base from V and 0 from J; bases not matched to a gene: 3. This CDR3 has 16 amino acids. Looked up from germline, CDR1 is SGHVS and CDR2 is FNYEAQ. CDR3 sequence: CASSLGTGTSTDTQYF. The CDR3 DNA reads as TGTGCCAGCAGCTTAGGGACAGGGACTAGCACAGATACGCAGTATTTT.